Below, one TCR beta chain is given with its context. This CDR3 contains 16 residues. V lost 7 bases and J lost 3, with 16 bases in between. In germline, CDR1 is MNHEY, CDR2 SMNVEV (reference sequence). This sample was taken from a study of T cell responses to AZD1222 COVID-19 vaccine. TCRdb's table, derived via immunoSEQ multiplex PCR, lists solely in-frame clones and lacks some. The sample records 84,000 or so clones, around 90% being singletons. The chain has TRBV27 and TRBJ1-6, with D possibly being TRBD1 (6 bases). The source was peripheral blood, collected on day 0 of MenACWY control vaccination. This receptor was identified in an adult in good health. The CDR3 DNA follows: TGTGCCAGCACCGCCGGGGGGCAGGTCTATAATTCACCCCTCCACTTT. Translation: CASTAGGQVYNSPLHF.